This record concerns one T cell receptor beta chain sequence. Antigen: not known. These data belong to a study of pediatric ulcerative colitis. Overall study results and limits: Clonal expansions reduced rectal repertoire diversity in acute severe colitis.

No immunosuppressive drugs were given to ulcerative colitis patients before diagnostic colonoscopy. The protocol was immunoSEQ multiplex PCR, while the TCRdb copy is restricted to in-frame clones and leaves out a portion. The sample shows approximately 60,000 clones, approximately 87% of them seen only once. The sequence derives from a boy aged 5 to 17 with severe ulcerative colitis. What was sequenced was blood.

As DNA, the CDR3 is TGTGCCACCAGCAGGGGCAAGGCGGGAGGGCCGTATGAGCAGTTCTTC. Protein sequence: CATSRGKAGGPYEQFF. J is TRBJ2-1 and V is TRBV15; 9 nucleotides agree with TRBD2. The CDR3 consists of 16 residues. V lost 3 bases to trimming and J lost 8 bases; unmatched junction nucleotides: 11. The germline V gene encodes CDR1 LNHNV and CDR2 YYDKDF (reference sequence).